This entry describes one T cell receptor beta chain. This sample was included in a study of blood T cell repertoires in COVID-19. V lost 3 bases and J lost 4; bases outside the gene matches: 3. This CDR3 comprises 13 residues. Germline-derived CDR1 and CDR2 are SGHRS and YFSETQ. Clones were read by immunoSEQ multiplex PCR, and TCRdb kept only the in-frame ones, dropping some. This table has around 320,000 clones, about 91% appearing once. This TCR was sampled from a woman between 25 and 40 years old who had recovered from COVID-19. The chain has TRBV5-1 and TRBJ2-5, with 7 bases aligning to TRBD1. Sequencing was carried out using peripheral blood. The CDR3 DNA reads TGCGCCAGCAGCTCGGGACAGTTAGAGACCCAGTACTTC. Translated, it gives CASSSGQLETQYF.